These 17 T cell receptor beta chains originate from one sample sequenced in a study of OX40 agonist ivuxolimab in advanced cancers. The table came from immunoSEQ multiplex PCR; TCRdb's copy has only in-frame clones and leaves some out. The sample consists of 81,000 or so clones, 93% of them appearing once. Sequences were derived from CD4+ or CD8+ T cells sorted from blood, sampled in a trial of the OX40 agonist ivuxolimab. The source is an adult with an advanced solid tumor such as melanoma, head and neck, liver or kidney cancer.

The chain links TRBV9 to TRBJ2-7; D is undetermined. The CDR3 has 15 residues. Germline CDR1 SGDLS, CDR2 YYNGEE. The V and J ends lost 3 bases and 3 bases respectively, with 16 bases between them. In nucleotides, the CDR3 is TGTGCCAGCAGCGCGGACGGCCCGGTTAACTACGAGCAGTACTTC. Translated, it gives CASSADGPVNYEQYF.

The rearrangement joins TRBV4-1 to TRBJ2-1, with D possibly TRBD2 on 5 matching bases. From germline, CDR1 is MGHRA and CDR2 YSYEKL. V was shortened by 4 bases and J by 4 bases, with 14 bases between the two germline ends. CDR3 length: 15 amino acids. This CDR3 reads CASSPSTFTYNEQFF. In DNA, the CDR3 is TGCGCCAGCAGCCCTAGCACGTTCACATACAATGAGCAGTTCTTC.

The chain joins TRBV5-6 to TRBJ1-1, with D possibly matching TRBD1 (5 bases). This CDR3 region has 14 residues. Looked up from germline, CDR1 is SGHDT and CDR2 is YYEEEE. Between the trimmed V and J ends, which lost 2 bases and 2 bases, there was a span of 10 bases. The CDR3 loop is CASSFRTFNTEAFF. CDR3 nucleotides: TGTGCCAGCAGCTTTCGGACATTTAACACTGAAGCTTTCTTT.

This chain uses TRBV4-3 with TRBJ1-1; D call uncertain. The ends were cut back, 0 bases at V and 0 bases at J, with 11 bases in the middle. This CDR3 is built from 16 residues. Germline loops: CDR1 LGHNA, CDR2 YSLEER. In DNA, the CDR3 is TGCGCCAGCAGCCAAGATACTCGAGGGTTGAACACTGAAGCTTTCTTT. Its translation: CASSQDTRGLNTEAFF.

This clone has a single count. V gene TRBV27 combines with J gene TRBJ2-7; D is perhaps TRBD1 (6 bases). V lost 6 bases to trimming and J lost 2 bases, with 14 bases between them. Looked up from germline, CDR1 is MNHEY and CDR2 is SMNVEV (reference sequence). The CDR3 is 14 residues long. CDR3 sequence (DNA): TGTGCCAGCAGCCCCACAGGGAGACCCTACGAGCAGTACTTC. This codes for CASSPTGRPYEQYF.

The genes are TRBV6-8 and TRBJ1-2, with TRBD1 matching 8 bases. Germline lookup yields CDR1 MNHGY and CDR2 SAAAGT. The CDR3 is made up of 13 amino acids. The J segment lost 2 bases and the V segment lost 6 bases, leaving 2 bases of the junction unmatched. The CDR3 region has the DNA TGTGCCAGCAGGGACAGGGTCAACTATGGCTACACCTTC. Translation: CASRDRVNYGYTF.

The CDR3 loop is CASSLSRGAGETQYF. DNA of the CDR3: TGTGCCAGCAGTTTATCGAGGGGCGCGGGAGAGACCCAGTACTTC. The V gene is TRBV27, the J gene TRBJ2-5; D may be TRBD1 or TRBD2 (5 bases each). The germline V gene has CDR1 MNHEY and CDR2 SMNVEV (reference sequence). Trimming pared 0 bases from V and 4 bases from J, leaving 12 bases between. The CDR3 runs 15 residues.

The rearrangement links TRBV7-9 to TRBJ2-5, with 12 bases aligning to TRBD1. V shed 3 bases, J shed 4 bases, and the junction held 3 bases outside the gene matches. The CDR3 extends over 15 amino acids. The V gene's germline CDR1 is SEHNR and CDR2 FQNEAQ (reference sequence). The CDR3 here is CASSFGTGGLETQYF. The CDR3 bases are TGTGCCAGCAGCTTTGGGACAGGGGGCCTAGAGACCCAGTACTTC.

The chain joins TRBV7-9 to TRBJ1-1; D is ambiguous. Germline loops: CDR1 SEHNR, CDR2 FQNEAQ (reference sequence). The CDR3 is 13 residues long. V shed 1 base and J shed 3 bases, with 6 bases lying between them. In DNA form, the CDR3 reads TGTGCCAGCAGCTTAGTCTCGGACACTGAAGCTTTCTTT. This translates into CASSLVSDTEAFF.

The chain recombines TRBV27 with TRBJ2-7; D perhaps matches TRBD2 (6 bases). The CDR3 spans 15 residues. Trimming took off 6 bases at V and 0 bases at J, with 15 bases between the two ends. CDR1 and CDR2 (germline): MNHEY, SMNVEV (reference sequence). The CDR3 bases are TGTGCCAGCAGACCATCCCGGGACTTCTCCTACGAGCAGTACTTC. As protein: CASRPSRDFSYEQYF.

The V and J genes are TRBV7-9 and TRBJ2-1; the match to TRBD2 covers 9 bases. After removal of 6 bases from V and 7 bases from J, the junction contained 10 bases not matched to a gene. Germline CDR1 reads SEHNR; CDR2 reads FQNEAQ (reference sequence). This CDR3 contains 15 residues. The CDR3 bases are TGTGCCAGCAGGCTAGCGGGATATGTGGGGAATGAGCAGTTCTTC. It codes for CASRLAGYVGNEQFF.

This chain connects TRBV6-6 to TRBJ2-1; D may correspond to TRBD1 or TRBD2 (5 bases each). CDR1 is MNHNY and CDR2 is SVGAGI in the germline V gene (reference sequence). The CDR3 contains 15 residues. V lost 0 bases and J 8 bases, leaving 14 bases between the germline ends. The CDR3 loop is CASSYSRGIADEQFF. The CDR3 bases are TGTGCCAGCAGTTACTCGAGGGGTATTGCTGATGAGCAGTTCTTC.

The chain couples TRBV4-1 to TRBJ2-2, with D hard to call. Germline V gives CDR1 MGHRA, CDR2 YSYEKL. V lost 1 base and J 0 bases, leaving 6 bases between the germline ends. This CDR3 is 15 amino acids long. The CDR3 is CASSQAVTNTGELFF. The CDR3 DNA reads TGCGCCAGCAGCCAAGCGGTTACGAACACCGGGGAGCTGTTTTTT.

The chain employs TRBV15 and TRBJ1-5; D unclear. Trimming cost V 8 bases and J 1 base, with 12 bases left between them. Germline assignment: CDR1 LNHNV and CDR2 YYDKDF (reference sequence). This CDR3 has 14 amino acids. The CDR3 spells CATGLGVSNQPQHF. The CDR3 coding sequence is TGTGCCACCGGTCTTGGGGTCAGCAATCAGCCCCAGCATTTT.

The chain carries TRBV9 and TRBJ2-7, with 9 nucleotides matching TRBD2. The J segment lost 0 bases and the V segment lost 0 bases, leaving 4 bases of the junction unmatched. The CDR3 has 16 residues. The V gene's germline CDR1 is SGDLS and CDR2 YYNGEE. CDR3 in amino acids: CASSVGASGDSYEQYF. CDR3 DNA sequence: TGTGCCAGCAGCGTAGGCGCTAGCGGGGACTCCTACGAGCAGTACTTC.

This clone showed up just a few times. The rearrangement joins TRBV7-9 to TRBJ1-2; D is uncertain. Germline V lookup: CDR1 SEHNR, CDR2 FQNEAQ (reference sequence). This CDR3 has 13 residues. V lost 2 bases and J 4 bases, leaving 8 bases between the germline ends. CDR3 nucleotides: TGTGCCAGCAGCTTATGGGCCCGCTATGGCTACACCTTC. Amino acids: CASSLWARYGYTF.

The chain links TRBV4-3 to TRBJ2-5; possibly TRBD2 for D (6 bases). Germline CDR1 LGHNA, CDR2 YSLEER. V gave up 0 bases and J gave up 3 bases, with 14 bases separating them. This CDR3 region has 16 residues. Written as DNA, the CDR3 is TGCGCCAGCAGCCAAGATATGGCAGGGAGGAAAGAGACCCAGTACTTC. This codes for CASSQDMAGRKETQYF.